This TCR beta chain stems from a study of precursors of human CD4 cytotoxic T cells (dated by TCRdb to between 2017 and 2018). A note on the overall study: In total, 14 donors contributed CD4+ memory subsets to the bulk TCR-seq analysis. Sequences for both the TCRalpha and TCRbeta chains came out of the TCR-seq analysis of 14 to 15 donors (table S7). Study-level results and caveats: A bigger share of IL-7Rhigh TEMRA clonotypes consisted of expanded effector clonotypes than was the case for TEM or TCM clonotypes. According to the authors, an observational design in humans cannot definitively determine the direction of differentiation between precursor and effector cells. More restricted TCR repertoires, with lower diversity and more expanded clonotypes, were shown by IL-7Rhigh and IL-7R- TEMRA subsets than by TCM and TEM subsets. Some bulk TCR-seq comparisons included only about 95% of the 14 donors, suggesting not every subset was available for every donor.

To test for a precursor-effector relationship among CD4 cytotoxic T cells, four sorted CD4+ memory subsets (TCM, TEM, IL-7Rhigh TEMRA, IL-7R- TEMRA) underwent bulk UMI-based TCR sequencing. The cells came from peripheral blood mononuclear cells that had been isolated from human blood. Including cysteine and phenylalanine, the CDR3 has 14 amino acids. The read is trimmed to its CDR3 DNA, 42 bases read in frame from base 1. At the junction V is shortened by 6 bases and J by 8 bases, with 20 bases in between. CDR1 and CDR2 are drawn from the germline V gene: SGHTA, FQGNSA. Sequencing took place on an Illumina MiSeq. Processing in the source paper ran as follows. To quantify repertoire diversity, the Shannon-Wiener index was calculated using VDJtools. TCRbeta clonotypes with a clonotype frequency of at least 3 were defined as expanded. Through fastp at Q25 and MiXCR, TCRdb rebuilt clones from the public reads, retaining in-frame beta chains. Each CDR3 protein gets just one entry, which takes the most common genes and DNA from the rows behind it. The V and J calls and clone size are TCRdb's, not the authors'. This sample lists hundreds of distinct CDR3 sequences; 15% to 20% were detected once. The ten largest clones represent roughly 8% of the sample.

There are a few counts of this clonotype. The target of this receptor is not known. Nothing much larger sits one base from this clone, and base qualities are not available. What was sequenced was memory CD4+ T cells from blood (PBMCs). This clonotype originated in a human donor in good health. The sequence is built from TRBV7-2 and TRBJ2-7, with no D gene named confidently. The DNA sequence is TGTGCCAGCAGTCGGCCGGGCCAGGCAGTTCAGCAGTACTTC. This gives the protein CASSRPGQAVQQYF.